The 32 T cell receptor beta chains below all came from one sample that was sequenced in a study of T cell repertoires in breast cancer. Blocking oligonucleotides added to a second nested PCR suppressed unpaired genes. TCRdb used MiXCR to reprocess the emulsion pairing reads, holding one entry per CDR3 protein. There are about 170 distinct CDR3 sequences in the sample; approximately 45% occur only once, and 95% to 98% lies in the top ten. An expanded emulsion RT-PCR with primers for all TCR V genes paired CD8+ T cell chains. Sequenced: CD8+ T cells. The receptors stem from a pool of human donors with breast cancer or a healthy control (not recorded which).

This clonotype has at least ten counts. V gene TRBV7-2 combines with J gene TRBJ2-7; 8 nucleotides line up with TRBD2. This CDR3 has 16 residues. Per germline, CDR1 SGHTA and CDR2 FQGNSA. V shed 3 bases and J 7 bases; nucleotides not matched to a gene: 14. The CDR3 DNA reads TGTGCCAGCAGCTTTTGGCGGGGGGCTAATTGGAATGAGCAGTACTTC. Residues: CASSFWRGANWNEQYF.

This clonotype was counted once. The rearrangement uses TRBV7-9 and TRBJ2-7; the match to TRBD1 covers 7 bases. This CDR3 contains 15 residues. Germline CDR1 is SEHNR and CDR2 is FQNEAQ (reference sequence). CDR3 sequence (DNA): TGTTCAAGAATCTCCCCAGTGGACAGGAACTACGAGCAGTACTTC. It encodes CSRISPVDRNYEQYF.

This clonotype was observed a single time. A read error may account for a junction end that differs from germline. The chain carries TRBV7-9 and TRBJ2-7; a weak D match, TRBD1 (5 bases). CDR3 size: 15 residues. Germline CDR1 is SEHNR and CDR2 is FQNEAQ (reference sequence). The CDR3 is CASPPPADTTYDQYF. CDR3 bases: TGTGCCAGCCCCCCCCCCGCGGACACCACCTACGACCAGTACTTC.

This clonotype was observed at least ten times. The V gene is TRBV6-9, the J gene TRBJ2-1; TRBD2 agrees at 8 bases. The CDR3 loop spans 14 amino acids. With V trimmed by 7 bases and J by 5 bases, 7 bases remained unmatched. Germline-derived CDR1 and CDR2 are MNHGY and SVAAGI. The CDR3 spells CASNGRVTNNEQFF. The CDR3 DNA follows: TGTGCCAGCAACGGGAGGGTCACTAACAATGAGCAGTTCTTC.

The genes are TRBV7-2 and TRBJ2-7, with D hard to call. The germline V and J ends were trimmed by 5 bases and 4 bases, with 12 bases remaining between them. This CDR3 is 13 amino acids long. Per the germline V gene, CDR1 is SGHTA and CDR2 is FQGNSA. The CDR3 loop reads CASSPLTVYEQYF. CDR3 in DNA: TGTGCCAGCAGCCCCCTTACAGTGTACGAGCAGTACTTC.

CDR3 DNA: TGTGCCAGCAGCTTAGCGGGGGGAGCTAACTATGGCTACACCTTC. This gives the protein CASSLAGGANYGYTF. This chain uses TRBV7-2 with TRBJ1-2; D perhaps matches TRBD1 (5 bases). Germline V gene sequence: CDR1 SGHTA, CDR2 FQGNSA. The CDR3 spans 15 residues. The V end lost 0 bases, the J end lost 0 bases, and 8 bases lay between the germline ends. Supplemented by reference TRBV7-2 and TRBJ1-2, the full variable domain reads GAGVSQSPSNKVTEKGKDVELRCDPISGHTALYWYRQSLGQGLEFLIYFQGNSAPDKSGLPSDRFSAERTGGSVSTLTIQRTQQEDSAVYLCASSLAGGANYGYTFGSGTRLTVV.

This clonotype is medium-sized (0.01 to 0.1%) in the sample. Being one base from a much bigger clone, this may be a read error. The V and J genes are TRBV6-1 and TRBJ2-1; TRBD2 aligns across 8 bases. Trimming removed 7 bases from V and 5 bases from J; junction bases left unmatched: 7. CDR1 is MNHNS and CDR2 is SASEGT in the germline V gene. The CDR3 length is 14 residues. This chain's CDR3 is CASNGRATNNEQFF. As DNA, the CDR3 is TGTGCCAGCAACGGGAGGGCCACTAACAATGAGCAGTTCTTC.

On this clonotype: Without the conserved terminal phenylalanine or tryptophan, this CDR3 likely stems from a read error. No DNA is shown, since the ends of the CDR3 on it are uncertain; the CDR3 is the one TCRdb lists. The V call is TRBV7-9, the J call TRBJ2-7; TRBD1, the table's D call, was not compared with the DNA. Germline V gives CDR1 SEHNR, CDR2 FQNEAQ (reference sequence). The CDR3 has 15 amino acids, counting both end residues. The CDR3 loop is CEGSSPGDRNYEQEG.

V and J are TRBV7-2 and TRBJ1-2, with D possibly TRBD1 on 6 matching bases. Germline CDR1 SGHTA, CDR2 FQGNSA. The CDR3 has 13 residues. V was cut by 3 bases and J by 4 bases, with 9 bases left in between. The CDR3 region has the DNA TGTGCCAGCAGCTTTCAGGGGCCCTATGGCTACACCTTC. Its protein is CASSFQGPYGYTF.

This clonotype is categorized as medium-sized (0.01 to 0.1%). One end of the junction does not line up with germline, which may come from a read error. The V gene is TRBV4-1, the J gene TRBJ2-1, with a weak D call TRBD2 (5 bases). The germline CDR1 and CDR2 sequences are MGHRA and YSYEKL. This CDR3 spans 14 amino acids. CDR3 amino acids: CASSQRTLLDEQFF. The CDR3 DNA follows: TGTGCCAGCAGCCAACGGACTCTACTGGATGAGCAGTTCTTT.

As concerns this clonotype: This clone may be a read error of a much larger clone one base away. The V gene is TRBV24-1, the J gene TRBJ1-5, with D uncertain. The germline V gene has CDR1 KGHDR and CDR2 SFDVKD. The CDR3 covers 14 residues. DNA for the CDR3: TGTGCCACCAGTGATGGATGGCGCAATCGGCCCCAGCATTTT. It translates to CATSDGWRNRPQHF.

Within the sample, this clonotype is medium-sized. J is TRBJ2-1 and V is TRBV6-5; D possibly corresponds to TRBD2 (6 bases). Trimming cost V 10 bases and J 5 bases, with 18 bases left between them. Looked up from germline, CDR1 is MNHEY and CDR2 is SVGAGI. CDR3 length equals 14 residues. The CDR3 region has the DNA TGTGCCAACAACAGGAGGGCCATTAACAATGAGCAGTTCTTC. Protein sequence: CANNRRAINNEQFF.

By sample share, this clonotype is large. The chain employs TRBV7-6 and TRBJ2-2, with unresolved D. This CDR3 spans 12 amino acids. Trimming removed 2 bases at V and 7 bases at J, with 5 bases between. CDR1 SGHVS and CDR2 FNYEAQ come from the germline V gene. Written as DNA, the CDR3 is TGTGCCAGCAGCTTAAAGATCGGGGAGCTGTTTTTT. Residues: CASSLKIGELFF.

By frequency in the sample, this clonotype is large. Here the CDR3 DNA reads TGTGCCAGCAGCGTAAGCTTGAGGGGGGCTGAACCTAGCACAGATACGCAGTATTTT. This translates into CASSVSLRGAEPSTDTQYF. The chain recombines TRBV9 with TRBJ2-3; either TRBD1 or TRBD2 may fit D (6 bases each). CDR1 SGDLS and CDR2 YYNGEE come from the germline V gene. This CDR3 spans 19 amino acids. Deletions cut 1 base from V and 0 bases from J, with 21 bases between.

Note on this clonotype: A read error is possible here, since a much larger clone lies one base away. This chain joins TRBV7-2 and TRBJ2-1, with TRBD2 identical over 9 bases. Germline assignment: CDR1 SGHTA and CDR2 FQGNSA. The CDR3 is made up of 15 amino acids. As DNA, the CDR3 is TGTGCCAGCAACTTACTGGCGGGGGGGCCTTTTGAGCAGTTCTTC. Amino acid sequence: CASNLLAGGPFEQFF.

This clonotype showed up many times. DNA of the CDR3: TGTGCCAGCAGCTTAACGTGGAACACCGGGGAGCTGTTTTTT. Translated: CASSLTWNTGELFF. The chain joins TRBV7-8 to TRBJ2-2, with D unclear. The germline V and J ends were trimmed by 2 bases and 1 base, with 5 bases remaining between them. Looked up from germline, CDR1 is SGHVS and CDR2 is FQNEAQ. There are 14 residues in the CDR3.

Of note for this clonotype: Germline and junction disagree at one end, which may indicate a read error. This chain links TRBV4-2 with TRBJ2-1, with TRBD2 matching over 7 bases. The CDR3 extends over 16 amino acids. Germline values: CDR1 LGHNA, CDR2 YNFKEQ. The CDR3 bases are TGTGCCAGCAGCCAGCTGACTAGCAGGATGTACAATGAGCAGTTCTTT. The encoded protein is CASSQLTSRMYNEQFF.

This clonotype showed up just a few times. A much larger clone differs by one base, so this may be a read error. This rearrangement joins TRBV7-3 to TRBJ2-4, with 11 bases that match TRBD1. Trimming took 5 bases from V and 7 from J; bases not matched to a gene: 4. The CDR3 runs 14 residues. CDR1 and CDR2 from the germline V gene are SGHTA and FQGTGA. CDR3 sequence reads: CASSVGQGANIQYF. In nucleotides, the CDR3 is TGTGCCAGCAGCGTAGGACAGGGGGCGAACATTCAGTACTTC.

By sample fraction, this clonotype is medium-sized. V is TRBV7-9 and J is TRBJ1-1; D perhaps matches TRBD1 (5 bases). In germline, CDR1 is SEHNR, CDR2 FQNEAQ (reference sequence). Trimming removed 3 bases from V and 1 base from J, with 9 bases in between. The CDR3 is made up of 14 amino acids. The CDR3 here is CASSLVQANTEAFF. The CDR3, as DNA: TGTGCCAGCAGCTTGGTACAGGCGAACACTGAAGCTTTCTTT.

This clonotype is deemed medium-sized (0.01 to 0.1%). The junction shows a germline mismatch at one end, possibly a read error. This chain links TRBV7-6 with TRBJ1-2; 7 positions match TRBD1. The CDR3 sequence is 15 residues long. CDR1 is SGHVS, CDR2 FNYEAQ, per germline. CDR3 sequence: CASSLYMGQNYGYTF. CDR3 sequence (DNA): TGTGCCAGCAGCTTATATATGGGACAGAACTATGGTTACACCTTC.

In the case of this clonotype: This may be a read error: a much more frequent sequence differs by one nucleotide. The CDR3 bases are TGTGCCAGCAGCTTACTGGCGGGGGGGCCTTGTGAGCAGTTCTTC. It codes for CASSLLAGGPCEQFF. The chain is built from TRBV7-2 and TRBJ2-1; 9 bases are shared with TRBD2. Losses at the gene ends were 2 bases for V and 9 bases for J; bases not matched to a gene: 8. The CDR3 is made up of 15 amino acids. Germline V CDR1 and CDR2: SGHTA, FQGNSA.

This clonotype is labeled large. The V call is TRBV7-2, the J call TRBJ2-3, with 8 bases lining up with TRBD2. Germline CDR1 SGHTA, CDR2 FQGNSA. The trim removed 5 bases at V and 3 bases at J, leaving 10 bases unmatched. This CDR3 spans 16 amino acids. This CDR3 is CASSPPLLAVTDTQYF. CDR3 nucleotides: TGTGCCAGCAGCCCCCCGTTACTAGCGGTTACAGATACGCAGTATTTT. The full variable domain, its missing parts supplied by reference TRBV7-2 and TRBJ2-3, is GAGVSQSPSNKVTEKGKDVELRCDPISGHTALYWYRQSLGQGLEFLIYFQGNSAPDKSGLPSDRFSAERTGGSVSTLTIQRTQQEDSAVYLCASSPPLLAVTDTQYFGPGTRLTVL.

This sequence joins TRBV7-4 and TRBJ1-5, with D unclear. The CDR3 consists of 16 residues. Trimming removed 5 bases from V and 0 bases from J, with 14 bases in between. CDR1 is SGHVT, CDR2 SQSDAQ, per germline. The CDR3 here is CASSRGGRYSNQPQHF. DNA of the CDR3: TGTGCCAGCAGCCGGGGAGGACGCTATAGCAATCAGCCCCAGCATTTT.

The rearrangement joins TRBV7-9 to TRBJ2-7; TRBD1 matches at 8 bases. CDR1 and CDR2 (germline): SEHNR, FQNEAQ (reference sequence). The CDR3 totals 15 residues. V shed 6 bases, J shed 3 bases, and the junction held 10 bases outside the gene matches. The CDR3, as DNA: TGTGCCAGCAGAGCCCCAGGGGACAGGAACTACGAGCAGTACGTC. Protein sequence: CASRAPGDRNYEQYV.

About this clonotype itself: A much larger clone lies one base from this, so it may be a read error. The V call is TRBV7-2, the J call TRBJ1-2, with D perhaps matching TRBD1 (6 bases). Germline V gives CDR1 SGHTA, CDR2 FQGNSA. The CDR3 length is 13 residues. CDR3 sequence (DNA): TGTGCCAGCAGCTTTCAGGGGTCCTATGGCTACGCCTTC. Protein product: CASSFQGSYGYAF.

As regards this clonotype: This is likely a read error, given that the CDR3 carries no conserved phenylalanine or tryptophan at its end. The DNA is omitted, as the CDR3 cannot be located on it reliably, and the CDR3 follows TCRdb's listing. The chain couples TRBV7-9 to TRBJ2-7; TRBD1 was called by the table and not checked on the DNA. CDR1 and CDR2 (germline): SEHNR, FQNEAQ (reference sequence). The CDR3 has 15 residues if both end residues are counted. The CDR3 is CAGISPGDRNYEQEG.

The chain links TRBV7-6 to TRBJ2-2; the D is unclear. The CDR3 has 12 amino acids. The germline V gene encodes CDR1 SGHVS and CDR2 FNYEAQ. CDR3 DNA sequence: TGTGAACGCAGCTTAAAGATCGGGGAGCTGTTTTTT. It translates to CERSLKIGELFF.

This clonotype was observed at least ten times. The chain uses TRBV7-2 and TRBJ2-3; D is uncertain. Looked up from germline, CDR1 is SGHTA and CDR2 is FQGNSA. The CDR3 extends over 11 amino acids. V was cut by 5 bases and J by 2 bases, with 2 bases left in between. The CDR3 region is CASSLTDTQYF. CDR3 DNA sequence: TGTGCCAGCAGCCTCACAGATACGCAGTATTTT.

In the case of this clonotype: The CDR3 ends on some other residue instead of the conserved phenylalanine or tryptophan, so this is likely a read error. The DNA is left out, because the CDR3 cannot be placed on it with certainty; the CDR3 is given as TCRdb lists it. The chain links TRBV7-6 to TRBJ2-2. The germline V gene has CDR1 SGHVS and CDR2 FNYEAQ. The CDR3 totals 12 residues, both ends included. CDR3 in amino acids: CARSLKIGEMFL.

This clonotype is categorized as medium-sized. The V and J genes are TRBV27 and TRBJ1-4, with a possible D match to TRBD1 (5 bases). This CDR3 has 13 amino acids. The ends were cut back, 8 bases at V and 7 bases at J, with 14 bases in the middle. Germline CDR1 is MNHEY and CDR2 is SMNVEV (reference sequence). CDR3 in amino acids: CASLGLSGEKLFF. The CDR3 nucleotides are TGTGCCAGCCTGGGACTGAGTGGTGAAAAACTGTTTTTT. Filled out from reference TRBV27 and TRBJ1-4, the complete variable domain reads EAQVTQNPRYLITVTGKKLTVTCSQNMNHEYMSWYRQDPGLGLRQIYYSMNVEVTDKGDVPEGYKVSRKEKRNFPLILESPSPNQTSLYFCASLGLSGEKLFFGSGTQLSVL.

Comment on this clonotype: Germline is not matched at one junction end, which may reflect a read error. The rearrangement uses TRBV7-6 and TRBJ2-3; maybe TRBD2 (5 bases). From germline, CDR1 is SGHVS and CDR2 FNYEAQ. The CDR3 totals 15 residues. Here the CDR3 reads CAGSLEGSFTDTQYF. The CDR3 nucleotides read TGTGCCGGCAGCTTAGAGGGCAGCTTCACAGATACGCAGTATTTT. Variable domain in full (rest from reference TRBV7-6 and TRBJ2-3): GAGVSQSPRYKVTKRGQDVALRCDPISGHVSLYWYRQALGQGPEFLTYFNYEAQQDKSGLPNDRFSAERPEGSISTLTIQRTEQRDSAMYRCAGSLEGSFTDTQYFGPGTRLTVL.

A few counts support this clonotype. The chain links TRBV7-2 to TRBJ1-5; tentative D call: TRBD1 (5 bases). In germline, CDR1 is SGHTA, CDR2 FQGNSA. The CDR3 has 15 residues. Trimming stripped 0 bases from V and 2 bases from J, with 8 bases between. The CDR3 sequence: CASSLALQGNQPQHF. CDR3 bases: TGTGCCAGCAGCTTAGCGCTACAGGGCAATCAGCCCCAGCATTTT.